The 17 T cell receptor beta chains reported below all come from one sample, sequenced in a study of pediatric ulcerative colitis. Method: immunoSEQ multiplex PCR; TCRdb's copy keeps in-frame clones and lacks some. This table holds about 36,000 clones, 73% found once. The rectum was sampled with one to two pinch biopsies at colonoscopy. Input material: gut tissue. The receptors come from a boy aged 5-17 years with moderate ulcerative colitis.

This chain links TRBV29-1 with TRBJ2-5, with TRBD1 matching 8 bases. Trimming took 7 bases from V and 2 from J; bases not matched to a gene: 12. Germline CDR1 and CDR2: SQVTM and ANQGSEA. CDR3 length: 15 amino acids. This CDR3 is CSARGDRGIQETQYF. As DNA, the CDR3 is TGCAGCGCTCGAGGAGACAGGGGTATTCAAGAGACCCAGTACTTC.

Here the CDR3 reads CASRPTNSDIQYF. The DNA for the CDR3 is TGTGCCAGCAGGCCGACGAATTCAGACATTCAGTACTTC. The chain uses TRBV25-1 and TRBJ2-4; no definite D call. Germline V gene sequence: CDR1 MGHDK, CDR2 SYGVNS. The CDR3 runs to 13 residues. Trimming stripped 6 bases from V and 8 bases from J, with 14 bases between.

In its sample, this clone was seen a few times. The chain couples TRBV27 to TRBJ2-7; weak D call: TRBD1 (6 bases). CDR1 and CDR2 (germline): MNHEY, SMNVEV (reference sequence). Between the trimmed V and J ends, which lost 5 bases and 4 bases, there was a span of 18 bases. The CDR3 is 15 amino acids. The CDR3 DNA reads TGTGCCAGCAGTATACTGGGGGCGCCGGGGTACGAGCAGTACTTC. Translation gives CASSILGAPGYEQYF.

The CDR3 DNA reads as TGTGCCAGCAGTGATACAGGGAGGAATGAAAAACTGTTTTTT. Its translation is CASSDTGRNEKLFF. The chain links TRBV2 to TRBJ1-4; D is possibly TRBD1 (6 bases). Trimming stripped 3 bases from V and 5 bases from J, with 10 bases between. The CDR3 contains 14 residues. The germline gives CDR1 SNHLY, CDR2 FYNNEI.

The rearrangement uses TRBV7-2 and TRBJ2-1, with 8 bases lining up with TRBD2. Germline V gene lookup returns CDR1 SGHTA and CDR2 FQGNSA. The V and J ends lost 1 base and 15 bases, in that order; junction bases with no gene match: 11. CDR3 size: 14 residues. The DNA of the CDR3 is TGTGCCAGCAGCTTAGGCTCAAGCGGGAGCAGGGGGTTCTTC. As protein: CASSLGSSGSRGFF.

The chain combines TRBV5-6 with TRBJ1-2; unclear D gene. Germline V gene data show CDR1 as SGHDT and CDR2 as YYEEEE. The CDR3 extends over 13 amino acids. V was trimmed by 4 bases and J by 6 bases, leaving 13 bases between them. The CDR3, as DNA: TGTGCCAGCAGCACGGGCCTTTTGGATGGCTACACCTTC. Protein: CASSTGLLDGYTF.

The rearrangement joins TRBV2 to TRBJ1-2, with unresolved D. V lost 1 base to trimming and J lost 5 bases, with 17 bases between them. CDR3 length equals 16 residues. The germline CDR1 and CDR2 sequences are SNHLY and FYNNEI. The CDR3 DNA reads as TGTGCCAGCAGTGAAGGGTTAGTTGGCTCAGGATATGGCTACACCTTC. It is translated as CASSEGLVGSGYGYTF.

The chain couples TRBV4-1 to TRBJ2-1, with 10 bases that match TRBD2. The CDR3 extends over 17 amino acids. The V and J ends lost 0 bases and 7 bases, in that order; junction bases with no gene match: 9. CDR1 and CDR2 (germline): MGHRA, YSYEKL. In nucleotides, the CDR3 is TGCGCCAGCAGCCAAGACCGGCTAGCGGGAGTGGGTAATGAGCAGTTCTTC. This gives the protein CASSQDRLAGVGNEQFF.

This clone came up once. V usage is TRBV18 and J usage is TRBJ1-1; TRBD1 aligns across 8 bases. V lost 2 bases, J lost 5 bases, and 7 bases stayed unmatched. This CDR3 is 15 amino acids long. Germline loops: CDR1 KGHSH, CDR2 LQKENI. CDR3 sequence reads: CASSPYQGAKTEAFF. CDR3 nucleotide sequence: TGTGCCAGCTCACCATATCAGGGGGCGAAGACTGAAGCTTTCTTT.

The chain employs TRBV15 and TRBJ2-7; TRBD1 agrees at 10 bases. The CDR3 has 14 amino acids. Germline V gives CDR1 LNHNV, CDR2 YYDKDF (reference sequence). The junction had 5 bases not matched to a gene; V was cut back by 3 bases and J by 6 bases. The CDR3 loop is CATSSRQGASEQYF. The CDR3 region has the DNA TGTGCCACCAGCAGCAGACAGGGGGCTAGCGAGCAGTACTTC. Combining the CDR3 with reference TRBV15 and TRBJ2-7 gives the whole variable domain DAMVIQNPRYQVTQFGKPVTLSCSQTLNHNVMYWYQQKSSQAPKLLFHYYDKDFNNEADTPDNFQSRRPNTSFCFLDIRSPGLGDTAMYLCATSSRQGASEQYFGPGTRLTVT.

CDR3 protein: CSATTGTDTQYF. The CDR3 DNA is TGCAGCGCCACGACAGGGACAGATACGCAGTATTTT. V gene TRBV29-1 combines with J gene TRBJ2-3, with 7 bases fitting TRBD1. Germline V gene lookup returns CDR1 SQVTM and CDR2 ANQGSEA. The CDR3 sequence is 12 residues long. V dropped 7 bases and J dropped 3; count of bases not matched to a gene: 4.

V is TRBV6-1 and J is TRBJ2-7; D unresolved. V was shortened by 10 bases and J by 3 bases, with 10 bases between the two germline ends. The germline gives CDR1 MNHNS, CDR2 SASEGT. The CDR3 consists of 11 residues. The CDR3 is CATARGYEQYF. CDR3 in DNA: TGTGCCACCGCGCGCGGCTACGAGCAGTACTTC.

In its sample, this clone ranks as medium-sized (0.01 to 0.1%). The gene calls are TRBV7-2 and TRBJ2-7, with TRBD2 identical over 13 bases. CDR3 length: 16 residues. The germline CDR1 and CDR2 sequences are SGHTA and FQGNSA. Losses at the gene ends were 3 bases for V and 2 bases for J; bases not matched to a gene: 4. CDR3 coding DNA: TGTGCCAGCAGCTTCGGACTAGCGGGGGTTACCTACGAGCAGTACTTC. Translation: CASSFGLAGVTYEQYF.

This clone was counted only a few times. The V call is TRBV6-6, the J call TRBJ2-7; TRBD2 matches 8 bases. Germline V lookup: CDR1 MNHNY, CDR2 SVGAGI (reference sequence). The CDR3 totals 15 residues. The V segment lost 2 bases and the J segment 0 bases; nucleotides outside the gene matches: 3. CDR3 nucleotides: TGTGCCAGCAGTTACGCCCTAGCGGGCTCCTACGAGCAGTACTTC. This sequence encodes CASSYALAGSYEQYF.

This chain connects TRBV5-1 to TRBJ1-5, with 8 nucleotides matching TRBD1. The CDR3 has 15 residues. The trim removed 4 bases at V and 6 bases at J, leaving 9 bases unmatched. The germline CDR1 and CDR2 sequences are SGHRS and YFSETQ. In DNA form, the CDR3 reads TGCGCCAGCAGCCTTGGACAGGGAGGGGGTCAGCCCCAGCATTTT. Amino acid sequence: CASSLGQGGGQPQHF. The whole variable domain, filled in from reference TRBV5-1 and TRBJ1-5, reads KAGVTQTPRYLIKTRGQQVTLSCSPISGHRSVSWYQQTPGQGLQFLFEYFSETQRNKGNFPGRFSGRQFSNSRSEMNVSTLELGDSALYLCASSLGQGGGQPQHFGDGTRLSIL.

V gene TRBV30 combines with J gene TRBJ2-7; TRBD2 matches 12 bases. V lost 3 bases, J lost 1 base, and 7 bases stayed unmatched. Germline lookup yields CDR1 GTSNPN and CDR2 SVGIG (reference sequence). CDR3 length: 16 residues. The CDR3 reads CAWRSKGLAGSYEQYF. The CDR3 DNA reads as TGTGCCTGGAGGTCGAAAGGACTAGCGGGATCCTACGAGCAGTACTTC.

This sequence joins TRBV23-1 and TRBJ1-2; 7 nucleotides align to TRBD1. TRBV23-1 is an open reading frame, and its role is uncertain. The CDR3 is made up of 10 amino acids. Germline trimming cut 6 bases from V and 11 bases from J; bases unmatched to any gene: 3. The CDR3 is CASSLRGYTF. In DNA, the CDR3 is TGCGCCAGCAGCCTCAGGGGGTACACCTTC.